These 4 T cell receptor beta chains share one sample of origin, sequenced in a study of T-cell memory formation after mild COVID-19. Each CDR3 protein is one row after TCRdb ran MiXCR on the 5' RACE reads. Of around 300,000 distinct CDR3 sequences detected, approximately 14% appear once; the ten largest clones hold around 23%. Specimen: PBMCs or a T cell subset sorted from them (not recorded which). The receptors here all came from a man aged 18-30 years who had mild COVID-19 (a few samples of this study predate the infection). Cell type and time point are not known.

The V and J genes are TRBV9 and TRBJ1-3, with D possibly being TRBD1 (5 bases). Between the trimmed V and J ends, which lost 3 bases and 2 bases, there was a span of 9 bases. Germline values: CDR1 SGDLS, CDR2 YYNGEE. The CDR3 is made up of 14 amino acids. CDR3 nucleotide sequence: TGTGCCAGCAGCGCGAGGGGAGCTGGAAACACCATATATTTT. Its protein product is CASSARGAGNTIYF.

The chain has TRBV5-1 and TRBJ2-2; TRBD1 aligns across 8 bases. The CDR3 is 16 residues long. Germline V gene data show CDR1 as SGHRS and CDR2 as YFSETQ. V gave up 1 base and J gave up 5 bases; unmatched junction bases: 7. The CDR3 DNA is TGCGCCAGCAGCTTGATCCAGGGGGCGAGGACCGGGGAGCTGTTTTTT. Amino acids: CASSLIQGARTGELFF.

This clonotype was seen repeatedly, ten times or more. The chain links TRBV12-3 or TRBV12-4 to TRBJ2-5, with 8 bases aligning to TRBD1. This CDR3 has 14 amino acids. The V gene end was trimmed by 5 bases and the J gene end by 4 bases; junction bases not matched to a gene: 6. The DNA of the CDR3 is TGTGCCAGCAGTACAGGACAGGGAGTAGAGACCCAGTACTTC. It codes for CASSTGQGVETQYF.

The V and J genes are TRBV4-3 and TRBJ2-1; D not certain. This CDR3 spans 13 amino acids. V lost 1 base and J lost 8, with 9 bases in between. CDR1 is LGHNA and CDR2 is YSLEER in the germline V gene. The CDR3 sequence: CASSQARSYEQFF. CDR3 nucleotides: TGCGCCAGCAGCCAAGCCCGGAGCTATGAGCAGTTCTTC.